The 8 T cell receptor beta chains presented below share a single source sample, sequenced in a study of blood T cell repertoires in COVID-19. Clones were sequenced by immunoSEQ multiplex PCR, and TCRdb holds only the in-frame ones, with some missing. The table lists 130,000 to 150,000 clones, roughly 88% of them singletons, with roughly 6.8% in the top ten. The material sequenced was peripheral blood. All receptors come from a woman in her 50s in a cohort sampled during active or convalescent COVID-19.

The J gene is TRBJ1-1, the V gene TRBV3-1 (or the pseudogene TRBV3-2); D remains ambiguous. V lost 0 bases to trimming and J lost 1 base, with 6 bases between them. Per germline, CDR1 LGHDT and CDR2 YNNKEL (reference sequence). The CDR3 has 14 amino acids. CDR3 in amino acids: CASSQDFKNTEAFF. The CDR3 DNA reads as TGTGCCAGCAGCCAAGATTTCAAGAACACTGAAGCTTTCTTT.

The V and J genes are TRBV19 and TRBJ1-2, with a possible D match to TRBD1 (5 bases). Germline V gene sequence: CDR1 LNHDA, CDR2 SQIVND (reference sequence). This CDR3 has 14 residues. Deletions cut 3 bases from V and 4 bases from J, with 12 bases between. CDR3 residues: CASSMKGQGYGYTF. In DNA, the CDR3 is TGTGCCAGTAGTATGAAGGGGCAGGGCTATGGCTACACCTTC.

The chain is built from TRBV5-8 and TRBJ1-1, with a tentative D call TRBD1 (5 bases). The CDR3 extends over 14 amino acids. CDR1 is SGHTS, CDR2 YDEGEE, per germline. V was pared by 0 bases and J by 0 bases, with 6 bases between. CDR3 protein: CASSLVGLNTEAFF. CDR3 nucleotide sequence: TGTGCCAGCAGCTTGGTGGGGCTGAACACTGAAGCTTTCTTT.

The rearrangement links TRBV19 to TRBJ1-4; D gene unclear. Germline V lookup: CDR1 LNHDA, CDR2 SQIVND (reference sequence). V lost 6 bases and J 0 bases, leaving 14 bases between the germline ends. The CDR3 is made up of 16 amino acids. CDR3 bases: TGTGCCAGTAGCTGGGATGTCGGGGCAACTAATGAAAAACTGTTTTTT. Its protein is CASSWDVGATNEKLFF.

This chain uses TRBV7-9 with TRBJ2-5; 11 nucleotides align to TRBD2. V was clipped by 5 bases and J by 2 bases; unmatched bases: 4. Germline V gives CDR1 SEHNR, CDR2 FQNEAQ (reference sequence). The CDR3 consists of 15 residues. The CDR3 protein is CASSRSGGDQETQYF. CDR3 nucleotide sequence: TGTGCCAGCAGCCGTAGCGGGGGGGATCAAGAGACCCAGTACTTC.

DNA for the CDR3: TGTGCCAGCAGTACTGACAGAAATGGCTACACCTTC. Protein: CASSTDRNGYTF. The chain combines TRBV12-3 or TRBV12-4 with TRBJ1-2; the D gene is possibly TRBD1 (5 bases). V was pared by 5 bases and J by 6 bases, with 10 bases between. The CDR3 has 12 residues.

This chain links TRBV30 with TRBJ2-7; TRBD2 is a possible D gene (5 bases). The germline CDR1 and CDR2 sequences are GTSNPN and SVGIG (reference sequence). This CDR3 is 11 amino acids long. Trimming removed 5 bases from V and 3 bases from J, with 8 bases in between. The CDR3 region has the DNA TGTGCCTGGGACCGGGACTACGAGCAGTACTTC. As protein: CAWDRDYEQYF.

The CDR3 DNA sequence: TGTGCCAGCAGGGGACAGGGGGCGCATGGCTACACCTTC. Its translation is CASRGQGAHGYTF. The V gene is TRBV6-5, the J gene TRBJ1-2; TRBD1 agrees at 12 bases. The CDR3 extends over 13 amino acids. CDR1 and CDR2 (germline): MNHEY, SVGAGI. Unmatched junction bases numbered 2, after V lost 6 bases and J lost 6 bases.